This entry lists 30 T cell receptor beta chains sequenced from one sample in a study of metastatic and nonmetastatic thyroid tumors. TCRdb redid the clone calls on the PCR reads using MiXCR. The data show fewer than 55,000 clones, approximately 15% seen once. Nobody among the patients had been given any treatment before thyroid surgery. Material for sequencing was blood. The receptors were gathered from a female donor with papillary thyroid cancer or a benign thyroid nodule (not recorded which). Some clones in this sample may be carry-over from other donors' samples.

This clone was found many times. This rearrangement joins TRBV6-1 to TRBJ1-4; D gene ambiguous. The CDR3 runs 13 residues. Trimming pared 5 bases from V and 8 bases from J, leaving 12 bases between. Germline CDR1 is MNHNS and CDR2 is SASEGT. Written as DNA, the CDR3 is TGTGCCAGCAGTTCGGGCATGGGGGAAAAACTGTTTTTT. It translates to CASSSGMGEKLFF.

This clone has a count of ten or more. The V and J genes are TRBV7-9 and TRBJ1-4; tentative D call: TRBD1 (6 bases). The germline V gene encodes CDR1 SEHNR and CDR2 FQNEAQ (reference sequence). The CDR3 has 15 residues. Trimming left V 5 bases short and J 4 bases short, with 14 bases between. The CDR3 DNA sequence: TGTGCCAGCAGCGTATACAGGGAGTATAATGAAAAACTGTTTTTT. This gives the protein CASSVYREYNEKLFF.

This clone was counted many times. This chain links TRBV20-1 with TRBJ1-1, with no clear D. CDR1 and CDR2 (germline): DFQATT, SNEGSKA (reference sequence). Trimming removed 2 bases at V and 7 bases at J, with 8 bases between. There are 11 residues in the CDR3. The DNA of the CDR3 is TGCAGTGCTAGAACGCAGCGTGAAGCTTTCTTT. This gives the protein CSARTQREAFF.

This clone was seen at least ten times. This chain uses TRBV10-3 with TRBJ2-3; tentative D call: TRBD2 (5 bases). The CDR3 spans 13 residues. Per the germline V gene, CDR1 is ENHRY and CDR2 is SYGVKD. Between the trimmed V and J ends, which lost 8 bases and 0 bases, there was a span of 9 bases. This CDR3 reads CAIRLPSTDTQYF. CDR3 sequence (DNA): TGTGCCATCCGACTACCTAGCACAGATACGCAGTATTTT.

The rearrangement uses TRBV6-1 and TRBJ1-1; D gene unclear. The germline gives CDR1 MNHNS, CDR2 SASEGT. This CDR3 has 15 residues. The CDR3 DNA reads as TGTGTCAGAAGTAGTAAGCCCCCCCTAGGACCGGAAGCTTTCTTT. Its protein is CVRSSKPPLGPEAFF.

In its sample, this clone was seen many times. This chain uses TRBV10-1 with TRBJ2-1; 11 positions agree with TRBD2. This CDR3 is 17 amino acids long. Trimming removed 6 bases from V and 4 bases from J; junction bases left unmatched: 11. The germline V gene has CDR1 WNHNN and CDR2 SYGVQD (reference sequence). This chain's CDR3 is CASRVQTSGIRYNEQFF. In DNA form, the CDR3 reads TGCGCCAGCAGGGTCCAGACTAGCGGGATTCGTTACAATGAGCAGTTCTTC.

This chain connects TRBV11-2 to TRBJ2-1, with 11 bases identical to TRBD2. The V segment lost 6 bases and the J segment 4 bases; nucleotides outside the gene matches: 11. Germline CDR1 SGHAT, CDR2 FQNNGV. This CDR3 has 17 residues. CDR3 loop: CASSPITGTSGYNEQFF. The CDR3 DNA reads as TGTGCCAGCAGTCCCATTACCGGGACTAGCGGTTACAATGAGCAGTTCTTC.

This clone was found many times. The rearrangement uses TRBV2 and TRBJ1-1, with 7 nucleotides matching TRBD1. The V gene's germline CDR1 is SNHLY and CDR2 FYNNEI. The CDR3 extends over 13 amino acids. J gave up 4 bases and V 5 bases, and 4 bases lay outside the gene matches. CDR3 sequence (DNA): TGTGCCAGCAGTACGGGACAGCTCACTGAAGCTTTCTTT. Amino acids: CASSTGQLTEAFF.

Many counts were recorded for this clone. The rearrangement joins TRBV19 to TRBJ1-1; no clear D gene. The V and J ends lost 5 bases and 4 bases respectively, with 17 bases between them. The CDR3 loop spans 15 amino acids. Germline V gene lookup returns CDR1 LNHDA and CDR2 SQIVND (reference sequence). The CDR3 reads CASSPQLIGSTEAFF. DNA for the CDR3: TGTGCCAGTAGTCCACAGCTTATAGGGTCCACTGAAGCTTTCTTT. The entire variable domain, with the rest obtained from reference TRBV19 and TRBJ1-1, is as follows: DGGITQSPKYLFRKEGQNVTLSCEQNLNHDAMYWYRQDPGQGLRLIYYSQIVNDFQKGDIAEGYSVSREKKESFPLTVTSAQKNPTAFYLCASSPQLIGSTEAFFGQGTRLTVV.

Comments on this clone: Because the CDR3 is missing its conserved closing phenylalanine or tryptophan, this is likely a read error. The chain's CDR3 is CASSTRTSGTKETQYS. DNA of the CDR3: TGTGCCAGCAGCACAAGGACTAGCGGGACTAAAGAGACCCAGTACTCC. The chain carries TRBV5-4 and TRBJ2-5; 12 bases agree with TRBD2. This CDR3 region has 16 residues. V lost 4 bases, J lost 3 bases, and 7 bases stayed unmatched. The germline gives CDR1 SGHNT, CDR2 YYREEE (reference sequence).

Many counts were recorded for this clone. CDR3 protein: CASSPRHDLDTEAFF. CDR3 nucleotides: TGTGCCAGCTCACCTCGACACGATCTTGACACTGAAGCTTTCTTT. The chain links TRBV18 to TRBJ1-1; D ambiguous. The CDR3 runs 15 residues. CDR1 KGHSH and CDR2 LQKENI come from the germline V gene. Trimming stripped 3 bases from V and 3 bases from J, with 14 bases between. Together with reference TRBV18 and TRBJ1-1, the CDR3 gives the full variable domain: NAGVMQNPRHLVRRRGQEARLRCSPMKGHSHVYWYRQLPEEGLKFMVYLQKENIIDESGMPKERFSAEFPKEGPSILRIQQVVRGDSAAYFCASSPRHDLDTEAFFGQGTRLTVV.

This clone occurred many times. The rearrangement joins TRBV15 to TRBJ1-4, with D tentatively TRBD1 (6 bases). The CDR3 loop spans 14 amino acids. Trimming shortened V by 5 bases and J by 4 bases, and 11 bases separated the two germline ends. Germline CDR1 and CDR2: LNHNV and YYDKDF (reference sequence). In DNA, the CDR3 is TGTGCCACCAGCCCCCGAGGGGGTAATGAAAAACTGTTTTTT. Encoded protein: CATSPRGGNEKLFF.

This clone was found a few times. Germline is not matched at one junction end, which may reflect a read error. The V call is TRBV6-1, the J call TRBJ2-1; 7 bases are shared with TRBD2. The CDR3 length is 15 residues. Germline V lookup: CDR1 MNHNS, CDR2 SASEGT. The CDR3 region is CASSEEAGDKDGQLF. In nucleotides, the CDR3 is TGTGCCAGCAGTGAAGAGGCGGGAGACAAAGATGGGCAGTTATTC.

In the case of this clone: This clone may be a read error of a much larger clone one base away. J is TRBJ1-1 and V is TRBV30; unclear D gene. Trimming cost V 0 bases and J 2 bases, with 16 bases left between them. Germline values: CDR1 GTSNPN, CDR2 SVGIG (reference sequence). This CDR3 region has 16 residues. CDR3 amino acids: CAWSVRYGVVNTEAFF. The CDR3 region has the DNA TGTGCCTGGAGTGTACGGTATGGGGTTGTTAACACTGAAGCTTTCTTT.

The gene calls are TRBV18 and TRBJ2-3; maybe TRBD2 (7 bases). Germline V CDR1 and CDR2: KGHSH, LQKENI. V lost 5 bases, J lost 0 bases, and 24 bases lay in between. The CDR3 runs 19 residues. CDR3: CASSASPSGGGTSTDTQYF. The DNA of the CDR3 is TGTGCCAGCTCAGCGTCCCCTAGCGGAGGGGGTACTAGCACAGATACGCAGTATTTT.

The DNA of the CDR3 is TGTGCCAGCAGCATTCGACAGGGGGGAAACATTCAGTACTTC. It is translated as CASSIRQGGNIQYF. The rearrangement links TRBV7-9 to TRBJ2-4; 9 positions match TRBD1. Unmatched junction bases numbered 5, after V lost 5 bases and J lost 6 bases. CDR3 size: 14 residues. The germline gives CDR1 SEHNR, CDR2 FQNEAQ (reference sequence).

The chain carries TRBV20-1 and TRBJ1-1; the D gene is possibly TRBD1 (5 bases). V was trimmed by 1 base and J by 11 bases, leaving 17 bases between them. This CDR3 is built from 13 residues. The germline gives CDR1 DFQATT, CDR2 SNEGSKA (reference sequence). The chain's CDR3 is CSARVQDTWGAFF. As DNA, the CDR3 is TGCAGTGCTAGAGTCCAGGACACATGGGGGGCTTTCTTT.

This clone came up many times. The chain links TRBV7-8 to TRBJ1-6, with a weak D call TRBD1 (5 bases). Trimming left V 4 bases short and J 9 bases short, with 22 bases between. The germline V gene encodes CDR1 SGHVS and CDR2 FQNEAQ. This CDR3 spans 17 amino acids. The CDR3: CASSSRGGSMASSPLHF. Written as DNA, the CDR3 is TGTGCCAGCAGCTCCCGGGGGGGGTCCATGGCTAGTTCACCCCTCCACTTT.

On this clone: Additional DNA sequences in this sample encode the identical CDR3. This chain joins TRBV29-1 and TRBJ2-7, with TRBD1 matching over 9 bases. In germline, CDR1 is SQVTM, CDR2 ANQGSEA. This CDR3 contains 15 residues. Losses at the gene ends were 0 bases for V and 7 bases for J; bases not matched to a gene: 10. CDR3 DNA sequence: TGCAGCGTTGAAGACCGGACAGGGGAATCGTTAGAGCAGTACTTC. This codes for CSVEDRTGESLEQYF.

This clone appeared many times. The rearrangement joins TRBV20-1 to TRBJ2-5; D remains unclear. Trimming cost V 0 bases and J 1 base, with 12 bases left between them. CDR1 and CDR2 (germline): DFQATT, SNEGSKA (reference sequence). There are 15 residues in the CDR3. The CDR3 is CSARDSTSLQETQYF. The CDR3 DNA reads as TGCAGTGCTAGAGATTCTACTTCTCTCCAAGAGACCCAGTACTTC.

In nucleotides, the CDR3 is TGTGCCAGCAGCAGGGACGGAACCTACGAGCAGTACTTC. This gives the protein CASSRDGTYEQYF. The chain couples TRBV6-1 to TRBJ2-7; either TRBD1 or TRBD2 may supply D (5 bases each). Trimming shortened V by 6 bases and J by 2 bases, and 11 bases separated the two germline ends. Germline CDR1 reads MNHNS; CDR2 reads SASEGT. The CDR3 runs 13 residues.

The V and J genes are TRBV9 and TRBJ2-2; TRBD1 or TRBD2 may be the D gene (5 bases each). The V end lost 4 bases, the J end lost 8 bases, and 15 bases lay between the germline ends. This CDR3 is 14 amino acids long. The germline V gene has CDR1 SGDLS and CDR2 YYNGEE. DNA of the CDR3: TGTGCCAGCAGCCGGGACCTGGTTTTGGGGGAGCTGTTTTTT. Amino acid sequence: CASSRDLVLGELFF.

In its sample, this clone was seen many times. CDR3 DNA sequence: TGCAGTGCTAGACTCGGGAGTGCGAAGCAGTTCTTC. It encodes CSARLGSAKQFF. The chain combines TRBV20-1 with TRBJ2-1; D might be TRBD2 (6 bases). V lost 2 bases to trimming and J lost 11 bases, with 13 bases between them. This CDR3 spans 12 amino acids. CDR1 is DFQATT, CDR2 SNEGSKA, per germline (reference sequence).

At least ten counts were recorded for this clone. This sample includes further DNA sequences coding for the same CDR3. This rearrangement joins TRBV12-3 or TRBV12-4 to TRBJ2-6; no firm D call. The CDR3 has 15 residues. Trimming took 6 bases from V and 0 from J, leaving 9 bases between them. CDR3 region: CASRVIGSGANVLTF. The CDR3 region has the DNA TGTGCCAGCAGGGTTATTGGCTCTGGGGCCAACGTCCTGACTTTC.

This clone was found many times. This CDR3 reads CASSMNRDLYNEQFF. The CDR3, as DNA: TGTGCCAGTAGTATGAACAGGGACCTATACAATGAGCAGTTCTTC. The V gene is TRBV19, the J gene TRBJ2-1; the D gene is possibly TRBD1 (6 bases). The germline V gene encodes CDR1 LNHDA and CDR2 SQIVND (reference sequence). The CDR3 runs 15 residues. V lost 3 bases to trimming and J lost 4 bases, with 13 bases between them.

The chain recombines TRBV2 with TRBJ1-6, with D hard to call. This CDR3 contains 16 residues. Trimming stripped 6 bases from V and 4 bases from J, with 16 bases between. Germline CDR1 SNHLY, CDR2 FYNNEI. The DNA for the CDR3 is TGTGCCAGCAGCGCGGAGGGCTTATTGTATAATTCACCCCTCCACTTT. This translates into CASSAEGLLYNSPLHF.

This clone was seen repeatedly, ten times or more. A much larger clone lies one base from this, so it may be a read error. The V call is TRBV2, the J call TRBJ2-7; D not resolved. V lost 7 bases and J 3 bases, leaving 13 bases between the germline ends. This CDR3 spans 13 amino acids. Germline V lookup: CDR1 SNHLY, CDR2 FYNNEI. The CDR3, as DNA: TGTGCCAGCAATAGCCCTGGAAGCTACGAGCAGTACTTC. Its translation is CASNSPGSYEQYF.

The rearrangement links TRBV5-1 to TRBJ2-7; D is unresolved. Between the trimmed V and J ends, which lost 4 bases and 3 bases, there was a span of 8 bases. The CDR3 extends over 12 amino acids. Looked up from germline, CDR1 is SGHRS and CDR2 is YFSETQ. In DNA, the CDR3 is TGCGCCAGCAGCCCCTTCGGCTACGAGCAGTACTTC. Residues: CASSPFGYEQYF.

Note on this clone: A read error may account for a junction end that differs from germline. This chain links TRBV6-1 with TRBJ1-5, with a possible D match to TRBD1 (5 bases). The CDR3 covers 15 residues. CDR1 and CDR2 from the germline V gene are MNHNS and SASEGT. CDR3 residues: CPSRVRRNSNQPQHF. In nucleotides, the CDR3 is TGTCCCAGCAGGGTTCGACGGAATAGCAATCAGCCCCAGCATTTT.

Comments on this clone: The junction differs from germline at one of its ends, possibly a read error. CDR3 coding DNA: TGTGCCAGCAGTTCCTGGACTAGCGGGAGAACAGGTACGCAGTATTTT. Its protein is CASSSWTSGRTGTQYF. The chain carries TRBV12-3 or TRBV12-4 and TRBJ2-3; TRBD2 matches 13 bases. The CDR3 consists of 16 residues.